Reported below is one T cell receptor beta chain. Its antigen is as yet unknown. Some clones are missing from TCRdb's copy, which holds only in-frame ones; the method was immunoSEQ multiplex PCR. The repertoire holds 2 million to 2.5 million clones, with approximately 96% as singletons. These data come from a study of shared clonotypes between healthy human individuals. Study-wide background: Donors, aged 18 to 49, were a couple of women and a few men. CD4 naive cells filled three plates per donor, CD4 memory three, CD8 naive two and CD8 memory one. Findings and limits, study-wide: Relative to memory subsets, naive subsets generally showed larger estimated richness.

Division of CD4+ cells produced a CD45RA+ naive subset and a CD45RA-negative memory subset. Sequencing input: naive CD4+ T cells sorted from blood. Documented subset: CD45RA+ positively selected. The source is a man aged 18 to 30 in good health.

The CDR3 DNA follows: TGTGCCAGCAAAGGCCAGGGGGGGACTGAAGCTTTCTTT. Translating gives CASKGQGGTEAFF. The rearrangement joins TRBV25-1 to TRBJ1-1, with 7 bases matching TRBD1. Looked up from germline, CDR1 is MGHDK and CDR2 is SYGVNS. The CDR3 length is 13 residues. After removal of 7 bases from V and 5 bases from J, the junction contained 7 bases not matched to a gene.